A single sample gave rise to the 8 T cell receptor beta chains below, sequenced in a study of blood T cells in healthy people across ages. It was with a sample-barcoded 5' primer and a J-beta primer mix that a second PCR of roughly 6 to 12 cycles was run. TCRdb re-analysed the 5' RACE reads in MiXCR, keeping a single row per CDR3 protein. Here the sample spans hundreds of thousands of distinct CDR3 sequences, approximately 50% being singletons. Sequenced material: blood. These receptors were obtained from a woman aged 55-75 years in good health.

This rearrangement joins TRBV28 to TRBJ2-1; 9 bases map to TRBD2. Per the germline V gene, CDR1 is MDHEN and CDR2 is SYDVKM. The CDR3 is made up of 19 amino acids. Trimming at V came to 1 base and at J to 7 bases, leaving 17 bases not matched to a gene. CDR3 in DNA: TGTGCCAGCAGTTTATCCCCAGGGACTAGCACCAGCTTCACGAATGAGCAGTTCTTC. This translates into CASSLSPGTSTSFTNEQFF.

V gene TRBV20-1 combines with J gene TRBJ2-7; the match to TRBD2 covers 10 bases. Germline V gene sequence: CDR1 DFQATT, CDR2 SNEGSKA (reference sequence). The J segment lost 5 bases and the V segment lost 6 bases, leaving 25 bases of the junction unmatched. The CDR3 is 19 amino acids. In DNA form, the CDR3 reads TGCAGTGCCCTGAAAGAGGGGGGGACTAGCGCCACACCAAGGGACGAGCAGTACTTC. The encoded protein is CSALKEGGTSATPRDEQYF.

This chain uses TRBV4-3 with TRBJ1-2; 7 bases map to TRBD1. The junction had 11 bases not matched to a gene; V was cut back by 2 bases and J by 2 bases. Looked up from germline, CDR1 is LGHNA and CDR2 is YSLEER. The CDR3 contains 17 residues. The CDR3 DNA reads as TGCGCCAGCAGCCAAAAGACCGGGACAGCCCTGAACTATGGCTACACCTTC. Protein sequence: CASSQKTGTALNYGYTF.

This clonotype was detected only a few times. The gene calls are TRBV29-1 and TRBJ1-2, with 7 bases aligning to TRBD1. J lost 2 bases, V lost 6 bases, and 3 bases had no gene match. This CDR3 comprises 12 residues. From germline, CDR1 is SQVTM and CDR2 ANQGSEA. Written as DNA, the CDR3 is TGCAGCGTCTCAGGGGGAAACTATGGCTACACCTTC. Its translation is CSVSGGNYGYTF.

This clonotype was seen only a few times. The chain combines TRBV24-1 with TRBJ2-5; D unclear. CDR3 length: 13 amino acids. V was trimmed by 4 bases and J by 3 bases, leaving 8 bases between them. CDR1 and CDR2 (germline): KGHDR, SFDVKD. The CDR3 protein is CATSEPNEETQYF. The CDR3 bases are TGTGCCACCAGTGAGCCGAATGAAGAGACCCAGTACTTC.

This chain links TRBV3-1 with TRBJ1-1; TRBD1 matches 8 bases. Germline CDR1 reads LGHDT; CDR2 reads YNNKEL (reference sequence). CDR3 length equals 19 residues. The junction had 17 bases not matched to a gene; V was cut back by 4 bases and J by 1 base. The CDR3 region is CASSPWHCQGAVRNTEAFF. In nucleotides, the CDR3 is TGTGCCAGCAGCCCGTGGCATTGTCAGGGGGCAGTTCGGAACACTGAAGCTTTCTTT.

Only one count was recorded for this clonotype. The chain recombines TRBV28 with TRBJ1-5; D gene unclear. V was shortened by 4 bases and J by 7 bases, with 8 bases between the two germline ends. Germline values: CDR1 MDHEN, CDR2 SYDVKM. The CDR3 extends over 12 amino acids. CDR3 DNA sequence: TGTGCCAGCAGTTCATATCAGCAGCCCCAGCATTTT. Translating gives CASSSYQQPQHF.

This clonotype was counted a few times. This chain joins TRBV20-1 and TRBJ1-2; a weak D match, TRBD1 (6 bases). CDR1 is DFQATT and CDR2 is SNEGSKA in the germline V gene (reference sequence). V lost 0 bases, J lost 4 bases, and 15 bases lay in between. The CDR3 length is 15 residues. The CDR3 DNA is TGCAGTGCTAGAGATGTACAGGGCGAGGGCTATGGCTACACCTTC. It encodes CSARDVQGEGYGYTF.